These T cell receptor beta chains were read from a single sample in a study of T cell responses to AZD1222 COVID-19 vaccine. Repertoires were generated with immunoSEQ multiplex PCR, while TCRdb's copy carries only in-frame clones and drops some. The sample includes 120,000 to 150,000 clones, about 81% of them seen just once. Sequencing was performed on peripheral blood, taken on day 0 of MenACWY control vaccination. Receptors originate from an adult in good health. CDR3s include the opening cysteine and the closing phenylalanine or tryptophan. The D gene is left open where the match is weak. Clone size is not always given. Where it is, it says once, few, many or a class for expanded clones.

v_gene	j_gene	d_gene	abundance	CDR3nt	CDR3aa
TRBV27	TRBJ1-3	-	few	TGTGCCAGCAGCGACGGAGGGGGGGACACCATATATTTT	CASSDGGGDTIYF
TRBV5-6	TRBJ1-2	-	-	TGTGCCAGCAGCTTGGGTTTTGACAGCCCCTATGGCTACACCTTC	CASSLGFDSPYGYTF
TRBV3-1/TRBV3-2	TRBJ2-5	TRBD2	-	TGTGCCAGCAGCCCACGACTAGCAGGAGAGACCCAGTACTTC	CASSPRLAGETQYF
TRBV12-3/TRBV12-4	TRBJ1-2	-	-	TGTGCCAGCAGTTACGGACAAGCCCGCCATCCCACCTTC	CASSYGQARHPTF
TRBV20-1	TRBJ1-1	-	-	TGCAGTGCTAGTGGTATGCAGGCCCCCTTTGGGGCTTTCTTT	CSASGMQAPFGAFF
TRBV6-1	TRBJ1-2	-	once	TGTGCCAGCAGTGAGGGGGGAACGTTTAACTATGGCTACACCTTC	CASSEGGTFNYGYTF
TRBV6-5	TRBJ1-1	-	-	TGTGCCAGCAAACGCAGGGGCGGCACTGAAGCTTTCTTT	CASKRRGGTEAFF
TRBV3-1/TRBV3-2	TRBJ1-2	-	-	TGTGCCAGCAGCCACACAACTTATCCCGGCTACACCTTC	CASSHTTYPGYTF
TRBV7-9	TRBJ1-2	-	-	TGTGCCAGCAGCTTGGACAGCTATGGCTACACCTTC	CASSLDSYGYTF
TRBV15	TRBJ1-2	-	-	TGTGCCACCAGCAGAGACTTAACGAGGGACAACTATGGCTACACCTTC	CATSRDLTRDNYGYTF
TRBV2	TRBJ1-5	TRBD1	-	TGTGCCAGCAGCCCGGGACAGGTTAGCAATCAGCCCCAGCATTTT	CASSPGQVSNQPQHF
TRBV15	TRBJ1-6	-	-	TGTGCCACCAGCAGAGAGAGCAGCTATAATTCACCCCTCCACTTT	CATSRESSYNSPLHF
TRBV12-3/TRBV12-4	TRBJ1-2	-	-	TGTGCCAGCAGAGCCGGGACATGGGTTGGCTACACCTTC	CASRAGTWVGYTF
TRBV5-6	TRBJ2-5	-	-	TGTGCCAGCAGCTTGGGGGGAAGAGAGACCCAGTACTTC	CASSLGGRETQYF
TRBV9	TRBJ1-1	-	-	TGTGCCAGCAGCGCGGACGTTGGTAATGCTTTCTTT	CASSADVGNAFF
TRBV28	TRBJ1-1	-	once	TGTGCCAGCAGTCAGGGAGGGCCCATGAACACTGAAGCTTTCTTT	CASSQGGPMNTEAFF
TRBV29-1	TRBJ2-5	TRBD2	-	TGCAGCGTCCGCCATACGGGACTAGCGGGGGCAGGGGAGACCCAGTACTTC	CSVRHTGLAGAGETQYF
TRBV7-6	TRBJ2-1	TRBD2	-	TGTGCCAGCAGCCTGCTAGCCCTAGCGGGGGGGTACAATGAGCAGTTCTTC	CASSLLALAGGYNEQFF
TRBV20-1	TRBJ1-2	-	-	TGCAGTGCTACTGACCGCCATGGCTACACCTTC	CSATDRHGYTF
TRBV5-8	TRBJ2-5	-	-	TGTGCCAGCAGCGGGAACCAAGAGACCCAGTACTTC	CASSGNQETQYF
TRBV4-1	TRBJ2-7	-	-	TGCGCCAGCAGCCAAGCGTGGGGGGTTAGCGGCTACGAGCAGTACTTC	CASSQAWGVSGYEQYF
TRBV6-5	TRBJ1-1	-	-	TGTGCCAGCACAGGATTGACTGAAGCTTTCTTT	CASTGLTEAFF
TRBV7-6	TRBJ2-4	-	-	TGTGCCAGCAGCCCCGGGACAACGGCCAAAAACATTCAGTACTTC	CASSPGTTAKNIQYF
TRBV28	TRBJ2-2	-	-	TGTGCCAGCAGTTTGGGTGTCGGGGAGCTGTTTTTT	CASSLGVGELFF
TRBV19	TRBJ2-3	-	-	TGTGCCAGTAGAGACAGATTAGATACGCAGTATTTT	CASRDRLDTQYF
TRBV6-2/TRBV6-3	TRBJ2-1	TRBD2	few	TGTGCCAGCAGTACTAGCGGGGGGGCCAGTGAGCAGTTCTTC	CASSTSGGASEQFF
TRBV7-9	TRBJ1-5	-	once	TGTGCCAGCAGCTCGGGGGGTCCTGGGGGCAATCAGCCCCAGCATTTT	CASSSGGPGGNQPQHF
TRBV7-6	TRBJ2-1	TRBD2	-	TGTGCCAGCAGCGGACGAGGACTAGCGAAAAACAATGAGCAGTTCTTC	CASSGRGLAKNNEQFF
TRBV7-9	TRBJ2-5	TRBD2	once	TGTGCCAGCAGCTTTGAAAGGGGCGGGGGAGAGACCCAGTACTTC	CASSFERGGGETQYF
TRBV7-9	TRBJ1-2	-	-	TGTGCCAGCAGCCCCTTTGACAGAAACTATGGCTACACCTTC	CASSPFDRNYGYTF
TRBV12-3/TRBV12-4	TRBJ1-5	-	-	TGTGCCAGCAGGAATTCTGTCCAGCCCCAGCATTTT	CASRNSVQPQHF
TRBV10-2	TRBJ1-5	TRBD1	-	TGCGCCAGCAGCGCCGGGACAGGGAATCAGCCCCAGCATTTT	CASSAGTGNQPQHF
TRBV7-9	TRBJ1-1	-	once	TGTGCCAGCAGCAGCTCTGGGGTGGGCACTGAAGCTTTCTTT	CASSSSGVGTEAFF
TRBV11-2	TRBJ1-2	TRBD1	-	TGTGCCAGCAGCCCAACCGACAGGGCGTTAGCCTACACCTTC	CASSPTDRALAYTF
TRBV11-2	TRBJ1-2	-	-	TGTGCCAGCAGTTTGGACCTCTATGGCTACACCTTC	CASSLDLYGYTF
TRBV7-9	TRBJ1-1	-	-	TGTGCCAGCAGCTTAAAGGGTGCGCGGGGCACTGAAGCTTTCTTT	CASSLKGARGTEAFF
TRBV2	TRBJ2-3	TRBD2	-	TGTGCCAGCAGTGAATTAGGTCGGGGGGAAGGAAATACGCAGTATTTT	CASSELGRGEGNTQYF
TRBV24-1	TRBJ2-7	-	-	TGTGCCACCAGTGATTTGGTAGGGGAAAACTACGAGCAGTACTTC	CATSDLVGENYEQYF
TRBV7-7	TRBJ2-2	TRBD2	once	TGTGCCAGCAGTTACTCGACTAGCGGGGGACCACCCACGGGGGAGCTGTTTTTT	CASSYSTSGGPPTGELFF
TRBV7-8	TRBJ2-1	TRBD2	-	TGTGCCAGCAGCCGGAGTAGCGGGGGGCCCTACAATGAGCAGTTCTTC	CASSRSSGGPYNEQFF
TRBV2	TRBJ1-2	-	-	TGTGCCAGCAGTTTCCGACAGGAGTATGGCTACACCTTC	CASSFRQEYGYTF
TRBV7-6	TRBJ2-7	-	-	TGTGCCAGCAGCTTAAGCTTCCCAGGGGACCTCTCCTACGAGCAGTACTTC	CASSLSFPGDLSYEQYF
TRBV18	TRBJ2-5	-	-	TGTGCCAGCTCACCAACCCAAATGGAGACCCAGTACTTC	CASSPTQMETQYF
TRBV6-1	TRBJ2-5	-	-	TGTGCCAGCAGTGAATTGAGACAGCCCGGGGAGACCCAGTACTTC	CASSELRQPGETQYF
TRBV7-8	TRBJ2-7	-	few	TGTGCCAGCAGCTTAGATATTCAGGATTTCCGAGGGCAGTACTTC	CASSLDIQDFRGQYF
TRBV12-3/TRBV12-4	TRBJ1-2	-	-	TGTGCCAGCAGTTTAAGCCAGGCTCGAGGCTACACCTTC	CASSLSQARGYTF
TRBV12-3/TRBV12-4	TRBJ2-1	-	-	TGTGCCAGCAGTTTATTGTTCAATGAGCAGTTCTTC	CASSLLFNEQFF
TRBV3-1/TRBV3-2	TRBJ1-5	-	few	TGTGCCAGCAGCCAAGGACCCTCCCCCGGGGCTAGCAATCAGCCCCAGCATTTT	CASSQGPSPGASNQPQHF
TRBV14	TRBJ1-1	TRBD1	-	TGTGCCAGCAGCCAGTTCGGTGGGACAGCGTTGTATTTT	CASSQFGGTALYF
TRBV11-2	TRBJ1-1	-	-	TGTGCCAGCAGCTTAGAACTGGGCACTGAAGCTTTCTTT	CASSLELGTEAFF
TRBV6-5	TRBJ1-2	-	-	TGTGCCAGCAGCCAAGACCCAAACTATGGCTACACCTTC	CASSQDPNYGYTF
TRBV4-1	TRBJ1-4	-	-	TGCGCCAGCAGCCAAAGAACTAATGAAAAACTGTTTTTT	CASSQRTNEKLFF
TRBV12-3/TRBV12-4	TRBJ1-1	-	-	TGTGCCAGCAGTTTAGACCTGAACACTGAAGCTTTCTTT	CASSLDLNTEAFF
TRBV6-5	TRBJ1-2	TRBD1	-	TGTGCCAGCAGTTCGGGACAGGGGAACTATGGCTACACCTTC	CASSSGQGNYGYTF
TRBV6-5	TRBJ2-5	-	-	TGTGCCAGCAACCCGGGGGGCCAGAAGACCCAGTACTTC	CASNPGGQKTQYF
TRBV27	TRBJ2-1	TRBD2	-	TGTGCCAGCAGTTTAAATGGGGGGGGATACAATGAGCAGTTCTTC	CASSLNGGGYNEQFF
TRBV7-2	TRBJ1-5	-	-	TGTGCCAGCAGACCAGGGCCGCTCAATCAGCCCCAGCATTTT	CASRPGPLNQPQHF
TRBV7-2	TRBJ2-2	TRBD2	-	TGTGCCAGCAGCATGGGACTAGCGTCCACCGGGGAGCTGTTTTTT	CASSMGLASTGELFF
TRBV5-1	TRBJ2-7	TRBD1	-	TGCGCCAGCAGCCGTACCTCCGGGACAGGGGAGTCCTACGAGCAGTACTTC	CASSRTSGTGESYEQYF
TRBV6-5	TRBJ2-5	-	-	TGTGCCAGCAGTTACGCAGGGACTTCAGAGACCCAGTACTTC	CASSYAGTSETQYF